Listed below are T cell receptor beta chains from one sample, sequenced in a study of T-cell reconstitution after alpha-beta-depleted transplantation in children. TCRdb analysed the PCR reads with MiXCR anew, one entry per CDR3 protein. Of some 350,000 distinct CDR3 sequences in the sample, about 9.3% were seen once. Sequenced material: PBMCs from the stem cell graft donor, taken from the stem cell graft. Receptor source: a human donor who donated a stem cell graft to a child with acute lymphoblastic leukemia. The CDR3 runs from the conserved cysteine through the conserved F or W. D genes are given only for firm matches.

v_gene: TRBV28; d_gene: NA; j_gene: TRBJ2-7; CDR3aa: CASSPRDKGGFSYEQYF
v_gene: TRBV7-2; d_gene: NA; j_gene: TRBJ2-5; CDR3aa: CASSLGLLGETQYF
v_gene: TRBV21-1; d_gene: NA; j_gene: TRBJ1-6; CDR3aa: CASRKGQVQYNSPLHF
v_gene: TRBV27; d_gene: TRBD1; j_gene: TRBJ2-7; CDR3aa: CASSISTGTGMREQYF
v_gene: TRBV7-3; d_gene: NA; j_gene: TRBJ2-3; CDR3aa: CASSLSGLVSDTQYF
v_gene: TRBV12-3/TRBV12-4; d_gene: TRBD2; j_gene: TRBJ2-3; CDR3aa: CASSLPAGGPDTQYF
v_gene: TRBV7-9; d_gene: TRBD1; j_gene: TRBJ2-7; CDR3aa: CASSVTGGGEQYF
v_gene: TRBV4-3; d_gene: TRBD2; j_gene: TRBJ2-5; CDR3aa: CASSRDAAVGLAGQETQYF
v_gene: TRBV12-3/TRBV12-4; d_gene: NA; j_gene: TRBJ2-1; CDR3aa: CASSFTVAVYNEQFF
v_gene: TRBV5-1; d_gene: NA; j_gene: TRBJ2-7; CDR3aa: CASSLVGPADEQYF
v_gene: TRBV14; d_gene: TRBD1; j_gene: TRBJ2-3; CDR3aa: CASSKDRRTDTQYF
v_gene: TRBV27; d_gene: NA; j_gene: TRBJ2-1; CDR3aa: CASSPGFTEQFF
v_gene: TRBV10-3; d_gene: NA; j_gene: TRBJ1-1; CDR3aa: CAISGQGLNTEAFF
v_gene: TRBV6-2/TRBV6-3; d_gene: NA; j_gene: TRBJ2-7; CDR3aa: CATHTILPSYEQYF
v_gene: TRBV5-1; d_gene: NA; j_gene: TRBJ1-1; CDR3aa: CASSLRSGTSKGNTEAFF
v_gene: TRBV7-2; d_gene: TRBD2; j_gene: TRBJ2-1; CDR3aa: CASSLSGTSGSWFF
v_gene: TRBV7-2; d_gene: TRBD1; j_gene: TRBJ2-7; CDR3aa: CASSFAGTGSYEQYF
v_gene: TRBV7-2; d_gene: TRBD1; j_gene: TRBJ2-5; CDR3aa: CASSLAMQGAETQYF
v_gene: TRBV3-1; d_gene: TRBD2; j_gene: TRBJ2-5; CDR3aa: CASSPRLAEQETQYF
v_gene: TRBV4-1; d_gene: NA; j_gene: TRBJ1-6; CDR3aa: CASSQDRNNSPLHF
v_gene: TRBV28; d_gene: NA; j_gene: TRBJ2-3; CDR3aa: CASSFCGSSTDTQYF
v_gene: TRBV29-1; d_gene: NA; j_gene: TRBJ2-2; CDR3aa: CSVPQNTGELFF
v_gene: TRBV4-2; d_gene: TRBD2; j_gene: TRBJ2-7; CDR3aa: CASSQAQTSGSWNEQYF
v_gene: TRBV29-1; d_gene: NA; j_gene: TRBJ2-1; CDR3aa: CSVVPGGDEQFF
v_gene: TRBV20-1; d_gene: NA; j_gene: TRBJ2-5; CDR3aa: CSARDETGPQETQYF
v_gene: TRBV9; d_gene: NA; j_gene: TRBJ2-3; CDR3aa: CASSAGDYLARLNTDTQYF
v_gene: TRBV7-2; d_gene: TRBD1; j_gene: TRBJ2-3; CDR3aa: CASSPRQGRSTDTQYF
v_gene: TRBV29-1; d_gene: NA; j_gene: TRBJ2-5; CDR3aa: CSVVSLEDYFEETQYF
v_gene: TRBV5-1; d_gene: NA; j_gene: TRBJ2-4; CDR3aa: CASSSDGTAGNSIQYF
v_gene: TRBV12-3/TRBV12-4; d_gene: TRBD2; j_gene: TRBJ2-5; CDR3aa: CASSPLAGAETQYF
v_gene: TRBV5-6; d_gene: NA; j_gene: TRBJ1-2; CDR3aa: CASSRTAYGYTF
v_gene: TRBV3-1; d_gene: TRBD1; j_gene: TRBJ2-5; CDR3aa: CASSQAGQGEQETQYF
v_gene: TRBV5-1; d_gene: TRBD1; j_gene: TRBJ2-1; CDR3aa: CASSNRDSGANEQFF
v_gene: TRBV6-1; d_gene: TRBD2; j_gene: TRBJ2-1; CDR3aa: CASTTTAQRDYNEQFF
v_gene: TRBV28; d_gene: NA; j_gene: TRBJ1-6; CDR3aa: CASSIRRTALPEDSPLHF
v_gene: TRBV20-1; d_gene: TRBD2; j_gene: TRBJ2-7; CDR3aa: CSARLAGGLYEQYF
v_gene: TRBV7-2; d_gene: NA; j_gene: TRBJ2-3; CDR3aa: CASSSLAPDTQYF
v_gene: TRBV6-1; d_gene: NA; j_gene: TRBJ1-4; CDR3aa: CASSGRYLSEKLFF
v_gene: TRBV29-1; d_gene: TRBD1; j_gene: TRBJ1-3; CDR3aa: CSAGTGAF
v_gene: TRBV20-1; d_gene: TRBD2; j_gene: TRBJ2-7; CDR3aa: CSVWGSSGIPSYEQYF
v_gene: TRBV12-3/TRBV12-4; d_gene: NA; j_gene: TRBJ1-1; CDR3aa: CASSLSGGFEAFF
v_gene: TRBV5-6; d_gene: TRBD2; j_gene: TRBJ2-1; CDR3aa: CASSSWTSVPSYNEQFF
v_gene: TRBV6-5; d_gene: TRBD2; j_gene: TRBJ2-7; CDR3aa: CASSHGLAGSYEQYF
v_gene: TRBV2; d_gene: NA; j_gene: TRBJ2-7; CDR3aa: CASRTAYEQYF